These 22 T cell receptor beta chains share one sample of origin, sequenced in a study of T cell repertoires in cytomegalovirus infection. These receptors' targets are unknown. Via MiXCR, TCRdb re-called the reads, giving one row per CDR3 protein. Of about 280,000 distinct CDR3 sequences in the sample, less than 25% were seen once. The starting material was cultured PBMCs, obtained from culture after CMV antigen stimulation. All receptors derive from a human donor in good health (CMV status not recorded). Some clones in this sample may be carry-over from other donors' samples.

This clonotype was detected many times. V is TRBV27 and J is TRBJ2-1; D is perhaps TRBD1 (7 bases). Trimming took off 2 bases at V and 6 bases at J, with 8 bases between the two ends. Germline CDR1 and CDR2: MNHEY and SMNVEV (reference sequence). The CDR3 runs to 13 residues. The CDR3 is CASSLQGGNEQFF. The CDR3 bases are TGTGCCAGCAGTTTACAGGGGGGCAATGAGCAGTTCTTC.

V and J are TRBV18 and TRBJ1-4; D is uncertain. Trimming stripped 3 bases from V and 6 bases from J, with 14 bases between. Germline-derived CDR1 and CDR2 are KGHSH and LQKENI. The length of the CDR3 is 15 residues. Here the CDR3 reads CASSPSGTFDEKLFF. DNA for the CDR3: TGTGCCAGCTCACCCTCCGGCACATTTGATGAAAAACTGTTTTTT.

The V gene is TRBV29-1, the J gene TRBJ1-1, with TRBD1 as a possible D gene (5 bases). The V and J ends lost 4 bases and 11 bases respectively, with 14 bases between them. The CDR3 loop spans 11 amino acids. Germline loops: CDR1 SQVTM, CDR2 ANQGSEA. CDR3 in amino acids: CSVADGGRAFF. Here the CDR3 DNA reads TGCAGCGTTGCAGATGGGGGACGGGCTTTCTTT.

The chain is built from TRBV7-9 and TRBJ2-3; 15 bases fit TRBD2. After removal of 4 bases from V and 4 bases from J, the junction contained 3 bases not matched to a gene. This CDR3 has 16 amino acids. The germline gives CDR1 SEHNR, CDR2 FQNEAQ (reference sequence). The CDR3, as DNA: TGTGCCAGCAGCTGGGGACTAGCGGGAGGTTCAGATACGCAGTATTTT. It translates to CASSWGLAGGSDTQYF.

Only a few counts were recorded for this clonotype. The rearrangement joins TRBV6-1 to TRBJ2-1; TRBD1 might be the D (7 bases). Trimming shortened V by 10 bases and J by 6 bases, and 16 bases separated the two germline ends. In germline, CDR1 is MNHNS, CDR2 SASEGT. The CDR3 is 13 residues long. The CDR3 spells CATRGEPANEQFF. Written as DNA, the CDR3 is TGTGCCACCAGGGGGGAGCCGGCCAATGAGCAGTTCTTC.

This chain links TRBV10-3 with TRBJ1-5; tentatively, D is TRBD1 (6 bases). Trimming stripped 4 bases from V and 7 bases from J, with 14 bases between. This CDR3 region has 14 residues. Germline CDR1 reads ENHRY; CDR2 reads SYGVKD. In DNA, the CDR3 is TGTGCCATCAGTGCAGGGGAGAATGGACAGCCCCAGCATTTT. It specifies CAISAGENGQPQHF.

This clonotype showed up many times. CDR3 protein: CASSLHPGDSYEQYF. CDR3 bases: TGTGCCAGCAGCTTGCATCCGGGGGACTCCTACGAGCAGTACTTC. The chain is built from TRBV7-3 and TRBJ2-7; tentative D call: TRBD2 (6 bases). Germline V CDR1 and CDR2: SGHTA, FQGTGA. The ends were cut back, 3 bases at V and 0 bases at J, with 12 bases in the middle. The CDR3 runs to 15 residues.

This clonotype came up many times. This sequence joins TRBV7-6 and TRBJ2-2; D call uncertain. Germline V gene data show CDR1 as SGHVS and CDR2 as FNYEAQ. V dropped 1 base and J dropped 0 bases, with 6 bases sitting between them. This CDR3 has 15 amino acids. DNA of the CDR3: TGTGCCAGCAGCTTAGTAGCAGCGAACACCGGGGAGCTGTTTTTT. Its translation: CASSLVAANTGELFF.

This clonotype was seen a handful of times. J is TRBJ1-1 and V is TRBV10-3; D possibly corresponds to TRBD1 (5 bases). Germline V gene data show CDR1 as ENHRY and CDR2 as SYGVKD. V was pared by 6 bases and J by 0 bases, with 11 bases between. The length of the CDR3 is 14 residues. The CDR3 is CAIRQTDMNTEAFF. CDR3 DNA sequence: TGTGCCATCAGGCAGACAGACATGAACACTGAAGCTTTCTTT.

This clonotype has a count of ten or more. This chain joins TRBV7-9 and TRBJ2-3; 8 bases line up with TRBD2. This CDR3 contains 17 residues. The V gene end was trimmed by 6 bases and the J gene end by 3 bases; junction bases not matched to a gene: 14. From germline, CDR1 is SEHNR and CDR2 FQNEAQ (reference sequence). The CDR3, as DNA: TGTGCCAGCAGGTTTACCCCATGGCGGGAGGATACAGATACGCAGTATTTT. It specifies CASRFTPWREDTDTQYF.

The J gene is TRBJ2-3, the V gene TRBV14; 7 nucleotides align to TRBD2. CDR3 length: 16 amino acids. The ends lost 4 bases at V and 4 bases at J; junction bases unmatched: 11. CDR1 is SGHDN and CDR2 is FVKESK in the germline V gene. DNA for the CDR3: TGTGCCAGCAGCCCCCGGCGGCGGGAGACCCCAGATACGCAGTATTTT. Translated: CASSPRRRETPDTQYF.

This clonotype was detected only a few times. CDR3 protein: CASSIRLVPDTQYF. The DNA of the CDR3 is TGTGCCAGCTCAATTCGACTAGTCCCCGATACGCAGTATTTT. The chain carries TRBV18 and TRBJ2-3; possibly TRBD2 for D (6 bases). Germline V lookup: CDR1 KGHSH, CDR2 LQKENI. This CDR3 spans 14 amino acids. Trimming shortened V by 5 bases and J by 6 bases, and 15 bases separated the two germline ends.

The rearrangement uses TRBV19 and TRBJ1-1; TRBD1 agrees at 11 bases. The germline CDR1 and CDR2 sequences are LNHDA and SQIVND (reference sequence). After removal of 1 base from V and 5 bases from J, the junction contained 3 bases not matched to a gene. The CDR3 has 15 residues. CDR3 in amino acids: CASSIGTGGQTEAFF. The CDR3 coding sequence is TGTGCCAGTAGTATAGGGACAGGGGGCCAAACTGAAGCTTTCTTT.

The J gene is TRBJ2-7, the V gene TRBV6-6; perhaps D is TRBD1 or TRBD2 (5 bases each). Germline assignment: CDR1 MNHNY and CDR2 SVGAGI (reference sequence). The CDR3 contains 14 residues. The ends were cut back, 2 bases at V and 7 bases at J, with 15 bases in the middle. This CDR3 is CASSYGASTGEQYF. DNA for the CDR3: TGTGCCAGCAGTTACGGGGCGTCGACGGGGGAGCAGTACTTC.

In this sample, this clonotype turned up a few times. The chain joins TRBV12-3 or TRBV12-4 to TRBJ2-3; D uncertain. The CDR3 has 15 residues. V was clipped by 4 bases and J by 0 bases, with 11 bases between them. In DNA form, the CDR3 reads TGTGCCAGCAGTTCGACATCCCAAAGCACAGATACGCAGTATTTT. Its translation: CASSSTSQSTDTQYF.

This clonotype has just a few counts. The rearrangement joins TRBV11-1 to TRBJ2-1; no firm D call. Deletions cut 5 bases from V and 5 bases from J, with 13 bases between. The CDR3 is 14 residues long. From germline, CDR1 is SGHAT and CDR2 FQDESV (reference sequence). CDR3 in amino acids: CASSNWATNNEQFF. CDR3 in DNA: TGTGCCAGCAGCAACTGGGCTACCAACAATGAGCAGTTCTTC.

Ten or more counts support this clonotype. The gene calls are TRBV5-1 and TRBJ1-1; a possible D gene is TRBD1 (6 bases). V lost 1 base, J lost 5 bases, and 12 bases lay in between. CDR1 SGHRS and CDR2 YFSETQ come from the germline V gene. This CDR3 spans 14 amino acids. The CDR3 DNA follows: TGCGCCAGCAGCTTGAGTCAGGGGACGACTGAAGCTTTCTTT. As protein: CASSLSQGTTEAFF.

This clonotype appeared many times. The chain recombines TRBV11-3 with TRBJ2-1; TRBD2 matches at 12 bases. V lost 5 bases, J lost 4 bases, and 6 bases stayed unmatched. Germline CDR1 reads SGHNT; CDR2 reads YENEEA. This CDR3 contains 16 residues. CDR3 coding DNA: TGTGCCAGCAGCCCGCGGACTAGCGGGACGTACAATGAGCAGTTCTTC. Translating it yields CASSPRTSGTYNEQFF.

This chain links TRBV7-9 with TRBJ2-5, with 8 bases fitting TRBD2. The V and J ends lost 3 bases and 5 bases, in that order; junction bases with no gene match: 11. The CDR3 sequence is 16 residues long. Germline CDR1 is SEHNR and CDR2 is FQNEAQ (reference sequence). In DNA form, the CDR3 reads TGTGCCAGCAGCTTTACACCGGGACTAGGACTCGAGACCCAGTACTTC. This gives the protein CASSFTPGLGLETQYF.

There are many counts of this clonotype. The CDR3 sequence is CASSLRGYRDSNQPQHF. The CDR3 DNA follows: TGTGCCAGCAGTTTAAGGGGCTACCGGGACAGTAATCAGCCCCAGCATTTT. The chain joins TRBV28 to TRBJ1-5; 7 nucleotides agree with TRBD1. Germline V gene data show CDR1 as MDHEN and CDR2 as SYDVKM. CDR3 length equals 17 residues. After removal of 2 bases from V and 4 bases from J, the junction contained 11 bases not matched to a gene.

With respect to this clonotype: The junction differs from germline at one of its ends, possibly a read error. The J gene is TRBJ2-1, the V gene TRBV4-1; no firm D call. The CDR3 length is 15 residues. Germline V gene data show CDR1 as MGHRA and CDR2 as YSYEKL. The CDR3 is CASRGGGSSYNEQFF. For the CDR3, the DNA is TGTGCCAGCAGAGGTGGCGGAAGCTCCTACAATGAGCAGTTCTTC.

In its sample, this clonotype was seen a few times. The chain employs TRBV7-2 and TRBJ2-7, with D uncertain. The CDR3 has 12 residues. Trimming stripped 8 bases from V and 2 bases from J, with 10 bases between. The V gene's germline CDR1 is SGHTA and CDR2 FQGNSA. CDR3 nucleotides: TGTGCCAGCGTCGTGGATACCTACGAGCAGTACTTC. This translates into CASVVDTYEQYF.